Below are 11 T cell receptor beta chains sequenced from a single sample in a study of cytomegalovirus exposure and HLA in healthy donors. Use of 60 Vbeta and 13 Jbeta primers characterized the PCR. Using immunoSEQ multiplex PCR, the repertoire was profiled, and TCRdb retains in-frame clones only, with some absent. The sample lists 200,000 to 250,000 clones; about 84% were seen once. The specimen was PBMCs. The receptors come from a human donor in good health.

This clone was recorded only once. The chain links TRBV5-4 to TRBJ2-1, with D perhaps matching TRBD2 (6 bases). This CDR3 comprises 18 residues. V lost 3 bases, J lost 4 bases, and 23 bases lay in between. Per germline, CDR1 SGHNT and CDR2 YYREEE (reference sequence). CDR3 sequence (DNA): TGTGCCAGCAGCTCCCTACAACTTGGTAGCGGAGGATACAATGAGCAGTTCTTC. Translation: CASSSLQLGSGGYNEQFF.

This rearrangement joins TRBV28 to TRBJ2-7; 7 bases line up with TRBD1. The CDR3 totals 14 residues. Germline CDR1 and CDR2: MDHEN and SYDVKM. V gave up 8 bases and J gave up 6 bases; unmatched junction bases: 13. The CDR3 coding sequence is TGTGCCAGCCAAGGGACAGTGATAGGCATCGAGCAGTACTTC. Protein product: CASQGTVIGIEQYF.

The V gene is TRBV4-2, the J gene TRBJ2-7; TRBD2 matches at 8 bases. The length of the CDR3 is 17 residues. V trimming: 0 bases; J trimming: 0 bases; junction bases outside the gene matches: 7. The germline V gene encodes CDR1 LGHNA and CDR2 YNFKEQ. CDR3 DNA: TGTGCCAGCAGCCAAGATTGGGCTAGCGGGTCCTCCTACGAGCAGTACTTC. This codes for CASSQDWASGSSYEQYF.

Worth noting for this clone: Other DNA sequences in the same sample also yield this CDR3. The CDR3, as DNA: TGTGCCAGCAGCGTTGGGCTAGCGGCATACAATGAGCAGTTCTTC. As protein: CASSVGLAAYNEQFF. The chain employs TRBV9 and TRBJ2-1; 7 nucleotides line up with TRBD2. The junction had 6 bases not matched to a gene; V was cut back by 2 bases and J by 4 bases. Per the germline V gene, CDR1 is SGDLS and CDR2 is YYNGEE. The CDR3 loop spans 15 amino acids.

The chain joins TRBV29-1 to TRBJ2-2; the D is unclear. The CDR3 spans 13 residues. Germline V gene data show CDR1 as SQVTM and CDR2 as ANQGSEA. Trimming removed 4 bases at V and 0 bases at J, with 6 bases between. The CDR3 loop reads CSVGAPNTGELFF. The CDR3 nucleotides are TGCAGCGTTGGGGCACCGAACACCGGGGAGCTGTTTTTT.

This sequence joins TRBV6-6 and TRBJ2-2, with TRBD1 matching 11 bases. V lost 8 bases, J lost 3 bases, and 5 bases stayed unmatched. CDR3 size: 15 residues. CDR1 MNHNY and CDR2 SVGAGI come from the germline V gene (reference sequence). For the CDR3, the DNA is TGTGCCAGCCGCCGGGACAGGGGGGACACCGGGGAGCTGTTTTTT. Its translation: CASRRDRGDTGELFF.

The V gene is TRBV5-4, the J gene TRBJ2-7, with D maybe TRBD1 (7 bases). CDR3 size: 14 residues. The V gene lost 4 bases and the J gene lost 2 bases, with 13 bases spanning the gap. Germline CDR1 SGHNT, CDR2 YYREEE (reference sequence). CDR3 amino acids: CASSARGDAYEQYF. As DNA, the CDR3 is TGTGCCAGCAGCGCCAGGGGGGACGCCTACGAGCAGTACTTC.

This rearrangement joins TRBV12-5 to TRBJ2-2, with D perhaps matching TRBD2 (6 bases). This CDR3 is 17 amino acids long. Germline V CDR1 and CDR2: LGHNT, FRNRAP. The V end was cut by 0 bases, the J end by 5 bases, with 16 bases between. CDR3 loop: CASGLVIGGSMTGELFF. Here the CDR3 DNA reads TGTGCTAGTGGTTTGGTAATAGGAGGGAGTATGACCGGGGAGCTGTTTTTT.

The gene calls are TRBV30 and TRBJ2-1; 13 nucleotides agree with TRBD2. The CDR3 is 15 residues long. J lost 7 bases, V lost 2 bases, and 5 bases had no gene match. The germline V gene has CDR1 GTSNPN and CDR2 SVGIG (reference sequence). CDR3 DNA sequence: TGTGCCTGGAGTTTGGGACTAGCGGGACTGAATGAGCAGTTCTTC. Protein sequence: CAWSLGLAGLNEQFF.

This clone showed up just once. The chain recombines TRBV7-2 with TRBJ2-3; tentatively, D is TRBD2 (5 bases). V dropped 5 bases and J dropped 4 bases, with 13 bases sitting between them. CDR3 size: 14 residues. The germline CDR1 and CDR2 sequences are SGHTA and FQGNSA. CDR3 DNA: TGTGCCAGCAGCAAGACGGCTAGCCCAGATACGCAGTATTTT. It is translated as CASSKTASPDTQYF. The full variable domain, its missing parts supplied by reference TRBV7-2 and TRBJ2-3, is GAGVSQSPSNKVTEKGKDVELRCDPISGHTALYWYRQSLGQGLEFLIYFQGNSAPDKSGLPSDRFSAERTGGSVSTLTIQRTQQEDSAVYLCASSKTASPDTQYFGPGTRLTVL.

The CDR3 DNA is TGTGCCAGCAGTGCCGGGACAGGCCCCTACGAGCAGTACTTC. It yields the protein CASSAGTGPYEQYF. The chain couples TRBV2 to TRBJ2-7; 8 nucleotides line up with TRBD1. Germline values: CDR1 SNHLY, CDR2 FYNNEI. The V gene end was trimmed by 4 bases and the J gene end by 2 bases; junction bases not matched to a gene: 4. The CDR3 contains 14 residues.